Described below is a single T cell receptor (beta chain) sequence and its context. The antigen is unknown. The sample comes from a study of cytomegalovirus exposure and HLA in healthy donors. Study-level findings and limits: Later findings reportedly placed an Asian-associated ancestry cluster below the approximately 620-donor mean for N-insertions. Overall, some 160 TCR beta chains were annotated as cytomegalovirus-associated.

Despite likely unrecorded immune exposures, the donors were nominally healthy at the time of sampling. PCR primers comprised 60 Vbeta and 13 Jbeta primers. This table comes from immunoSEQ multiplex PCR, and its TCRdb copy is limited to in-frame clones, with some not included. The table has some 88,000 clones, approximately 63% seen once; the top ten hold 6.3%. Sequencing used PBMCs. The TCR comes from a young woman in good health and CMV-seronegative.

The CDR3 here is CASSNGTAEQYF. DNA for the CDR3: TGTGCCAGCAGTAATGGGACAGCCGAGCAGTACTTC. The genes are TRBV5-4 and TRBJ2-7; 7 bases match TRBD1. The V gene's germline CDR1 is SGHNT and CDR2 YYREEE (reference sequence). Unmatched junction bases numbered 5, after V lost 5 bases and J lost 6 bases. This CDR3 contains 12 residues.